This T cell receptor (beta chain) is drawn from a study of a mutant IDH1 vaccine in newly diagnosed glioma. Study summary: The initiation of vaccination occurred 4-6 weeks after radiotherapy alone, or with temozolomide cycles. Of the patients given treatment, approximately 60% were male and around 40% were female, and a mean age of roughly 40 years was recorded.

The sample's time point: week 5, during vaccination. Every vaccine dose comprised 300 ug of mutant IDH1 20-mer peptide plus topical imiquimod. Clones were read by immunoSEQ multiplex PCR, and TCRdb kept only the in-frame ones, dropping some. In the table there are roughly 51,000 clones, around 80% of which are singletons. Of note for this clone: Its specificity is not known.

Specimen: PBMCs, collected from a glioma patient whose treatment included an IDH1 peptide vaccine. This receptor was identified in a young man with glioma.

The CDR3 sequence: CASSYGRNSYEQYF. In nucleotides, the CDR3 is TGTGCCAGCAGTTACGGACGGAACTCCTACGAGCAGTACTTC. The V gene is TRBV6-5, the J gene TRBJ2-7; D is ambiguous. Per germline, CDR1 MNHEY and CDR2 SVGAGI. The CDR3 runs to 14 residues. The V end was cut by 2 bases, the J end by 0 bases, with 8 bases between.